This T cell receptor (beta chain) was retrieved from a study of blood T cell repertoires in COVID-19. Study-level information: Both acute and convalescent COVID-19 samples were obtained from the United States, Italy and Spain.

In the source study's methods: Using reference gene primer amplification, nucleated cell counts were estimated. Clones were sequenced by immunoSEQ multiplex PCR, and TCRdb holds only the in-frame ones, with some missing. V and J calls and clone size follow that table, whereas D and trimming were derived from the DNA. This sample has about 70,000 clones, with approximately 90% found just once. This clone has a handful of counts. The length of the CDR3 is 16 residues. Germline V gene data show CDR1 as SGHDT and CDR2 as YYEEEE. Germline trimming cut 2 bases from V and 2 bases from J; bases unmatched to any gene: 5.

The TCR originated in a human donor in a cohort sampled during active COVID-19. This chain connects TRBV5-6 to TRBJ2-2; 8 bases are shared with TRBD2. Source material: peripheral blood. CDR3 sequence reads: CASSLGVAGNTGELFF. The CDR3 region has the DNA TGTGCCAGCAGCTTAGGGGTAGCGGGAAACACCGGGGAGCTGTTTTTT.